The 19 T cell receptor beta chains in this list originate from one sample, sequenced in a study of shared clonotypes between healthy human individuals. Sequencing was performed with immunoSEQ multiplex PCR; in TCRdb, only in-frame clones are kept and a portion is missing. The table records 980,000 or so clones, 70% to 85% of them present only once. Sequencing was done on a sample of memory CD4+ T cells sorted from blood. Described subset: CD45RA-negative fraction. The receptor source for this set is a man in his late teens or twenties in good health.

The J gene is TRBJ1-2, the V gene TRBV7-8, with D uncertain. V was shortened by 1 base and J by 7 bases, with 16 bases between the two germline ends. This CDR3 is 15 amino acids long. Germline V lookup: CDR1 SGHVS, CDR2 FQNEAQ. CDR3 in DNA: TGTGCCAGCAGCTTAGTGTCCAGGACCCCGACTGGCTACACCTTC. Translation gives CASSLVSRTPTGYTF.

This chain connects TRBV11-2 to TRBJ1-2; possible D gene TRBD1, 5 bases. Trimming shortened V by 2 bases and J by 7 bases, and 17 bases separated the two germline ends. The CDR3 spans 15 residues. The germline V gene has CDR1 SGHAT and CDR2 FQNNGV. For the CDR3, the DNA is TGTGCCAGCAGCTTAAATCAGGACACTGTTAGTGGCTACACCTTC. Translation: CASSLNQDTVSGYTF.

CDR3 DNA sequence: TGTGCCAGCAGTTTATCCCGTGGGGGCGGCACCGGGGAGCTGTTTTTT. Amino acids: CASSLSRGGGTGELFF. V usage is TRBV27 and J usage is TRBJ2-2; possibly TRBD1 for D (6 bases). Trimming stripped 0 bases from V and 4 bases from J, with 12 bases between. Per germline, CDR1 MNHEY and CDR2 SMNVEV (reference sequence). CDR3 length: 16 residues.

The rearrangement uses TRBV4-3 and TRBJ2-1; the D is unclear. With 1 base removed from V and 10 bases from J, the gap between germline ends came to 14 bases. Per germline, CDR1 LGHNA and CDR2 YSLEER. The CDR3 is 14 residues long. CDR3 sequence: CASSQVLSTREQFF. Written as DNA, the CDR3 is TGCGCCAGCAGCCAAGTTTTAAGTACCCGCGAGCAGTTCTTC.

This clone was counted once. Here the CDR3 DNA reads TGTGCCAGCAGCGAGCGGACCCAAGAGACCCAGTACTTC. Amino acid sequence: CASSERTQETQYF. This sequence joins TRBV9 and TRBJ2-5; a possible D gene is TRBD2 (5 bases). V was trimmed by 3 bases and J by 1 base, leaving 7 bases between them. Germline lookup yields CDR1 SGDLS and CDR2 YYNGEE. The CDR3 contains 13 residues.

V is TRBV6-1 and J is TRBJ2-7; 7 bases fit TRBD1. The V gene end was trimmed by 7 bases and the J gene end by 5 bases; junction bases not matched to a gene: 5. Germline-derived CDR1 and CDR2 are MNHNS and SASEGT. The CDR3 sequence is 12 residues long. The CDR3 DNA is TGTGCCAGCACCGGACAGGTCCACGAGCAGTACTTC. The encoded protein is CASTGQVHEQYF.

Notes on this clone: Germline and junction disagree at one end, which may indicate a read error. The CDR3 DNA sequence: TGTGCTAGCAGCTTAAAGGTCCAGGTGAGTGATAATTCACCCCTCCACTTT. Translation gives CASSLKVQVSDNSPLHF. The gene calls are TRBV7-7 and TRBJ1-6; D is undetermined. Germline V gives CDR1 SSHAT, CDR2 FNYEAQ (reference sequence). CDR3 length equals 17 residues.

The CDR3 coding sequence is TGTGCCAGCAGTTTCTCGGACAGGAACACTGAAGCTTTCTTT. Its protein product is CASSFSDRNTEAFF. The chain has TRBV27 and TRBJ1-1; perhaps TRBD1 as D (6 bases). CDR1 is MNHEY and CDR2 is SMNVEV in the germline V gene (reference sequence). CDR3 length: 14 residues. Trimming shortened V by 3 bases and J by 1 base, and 9 bases separated the two germline ends.

This chain links TRBV27 with TRBJ1-5; D gene ambiguous. There are 15 residues in the CDR3. Germline CDR1 MNHEY, CDR2 SMNVEV (reference sequence). V lost 3 bases, J lost 1 base, and 10 bases lay in between. CDR3 nucleotide sequence: TGTGCCAGCAGTTTTGAGGGTCAGAGCAATCAGCCCCAGCATTTT. Amino acid sequence: CASSFEGQSNQPQHF.

At least ten counts were recorded for this clone. CDR3 sequence reads: CASSLTSGTGVTEAFF. In DNA form, the CDR3 reads TGTGCCAGCAGCTTAACTTCCGGGACAGGGGTCACTGAAGCTTTCTTT. The chain is built from TRBV7-6 and TRBJ1-1; TRBD1 matches 10 bases. The V and J ends lost 2 bases and 4 bases, in that order; junction bases with no gene match: 7. CDR3 length equals 16 residues. Germline CDR1 SGHVS, CDR2 FNYEAQ.

The chain joins TRBV5-1 to TRBJ2-7; a possible D gene is TRBD1 (6 bases). Germline CDR1 is SGHRS and CDR2 is YFSETQ. The CDR3 runs 14 residues. The V end was cut by 2 bases, the J end by 6 bases, with 15 bases between. CDR3 DNA sequence: TGCGCCAGCAGCTTTGGGGACACTACGGGCGAGCAGTACTTC. Translation: CASSFGDTTGEQYF.

The chain is built from TRBV2 and TRBJ1-4, with D perhaps matching TRBD1 (6 bases). V was clipped by 2 bases and J by 10 bases, with 14 bases between them. Looked up from germline, CDR1 is SNHLY and CDR2 is FYNNEI. The CDR3 covers 14 residues. The CDR3 coding sequence is TGTGCCAGCAGTGAAAGTCAGGGGACTGGAAAACTGTTTTTT. Translated: CASSESQGTGKLFF.

A word on this clone: Other DNA sequences within the sample encode an identical CDR3. The chain combines TRBV7-9 with TRBJ1-4; D unresolved. This CDR3 comprises 14 residues. Germline V gene data show CDR1 as SEHNR and CDR2 as FQNEAQ (reference sequence). The V end was cut by 1 base, the J end by 3 bases, with 6 bases between. This CDR3 reads CASSLGTANEKLFF. The CDR3 DNA sequence: TGTGCCAGCAGCTTAGGGACGGCTAATGAAAAACTGTTTTTT.

This clone showed up just once. The rearrangement joins TRBV2 to TRBJ1-6, with a possible D match to TRBD1 (5 bases). The germline gives CDR1 SNHLY, CDR2 FYNNEI. The germline V and J ends were trimmed by 1 base and 6 bases, with 10 bases remaining between them. This CDR3 is built from 15 residues. CDR3 amino acids: CASSEGQTPNSPLHF. CDR3 nucleotide sequence: TGTGCCAGCAGTGAAGGACAGACACCTAATTCACCCCTCCACTTT.

J is TRBJ2-5 and V is TRBV2; 10 positions agree with TRBD1. CDR1 and CDR2 from the germline V gene are SNHLY and FYNNEI. The CDR3 extends over 13 amino acids. With V trimmed by 9 bases and J by 4 bases, 5 bases remained unmatched. The CDR3 reads CASHGQGGETQYF. The CDR3 coding sequence is TGTGCCAGTCATGGACAGGGGGGAGAGACCCAGTACTTC.

V and J are TRBV6-1 and TRBJ2-7, with 11 positions matching TRBD2. The CDR3 is 14 residues long. Germline CDR1 is MNHNS and CDR2 is SASEGT. Trimming took 7 bases from V and 0 from J; bases not matched to a gene: 2. The CDR3 here is CASIGLAGSYEQYF. The CDR3 DNA sequence: TGTGCCAGCATTGGACTAGCGGGCTCCTACGAGCAGTACTTC.

The chain joins TRBV2 to TRBJ1-2, with D maybe TRBD1 (6 bases). The V end lost 4 bases, the J end lost 0 bases, and 9 bases lay between the germline ends. The germline gives CDR1 SNHLY, CDR2 FYNNEI. The CDR3 contains 14 residues. CDR3 region: CASSATGANYGYTF. For the CDR3, the DNA is TGTGCCAGCAGTGCGACAGGTGCTAACTATGGCTACACCTTC.

As regards this clone: Other DNA variants within this sample encode the same CDR3. J is TRBJ2-2 and V is TRBV6-5; 10 bases are a match to TRBD1. Germline loops: CDR1 MNHEY, CDR2 SVGAGI. This CDR3 is 14 amino acids long. Losses at the gene ends were 6 bases for V and 6 bases for J; bases not matched to a gene: 4. DNA of the CDR3: TGTGCCAGCAGCCGGGACAGGGGAGCCGGGGAGCTGTTTTTT. Translating it yields CASSRDRGAGELFF.

V gene TRBV2 combines with J gene TRBJ2-3, with D perhaps matching TRBD1 (5 bases). This CDR3 has 14 amino acids. Trimming cost V 6 bases and J 0 bases, with 10 bases left between them. CDR1 and CDR2 (germline): SNHLY, FYNNEI. CDR3 sequence (DNA): TGTGCCAGCAGAATTGACAGCAGCACAGATACGCAGTATTTT. Its protein product is CASRIDSSTDTQYF.